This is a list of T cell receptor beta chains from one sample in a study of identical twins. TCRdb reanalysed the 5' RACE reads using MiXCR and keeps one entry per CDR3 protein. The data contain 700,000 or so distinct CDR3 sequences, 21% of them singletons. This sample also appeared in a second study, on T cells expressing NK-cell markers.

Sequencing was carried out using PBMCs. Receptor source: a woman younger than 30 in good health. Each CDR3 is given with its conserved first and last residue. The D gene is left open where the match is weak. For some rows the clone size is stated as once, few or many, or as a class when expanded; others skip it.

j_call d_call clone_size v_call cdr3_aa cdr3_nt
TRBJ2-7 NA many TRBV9 CASSVGGTYEQYF TGTGCCAGCAGTGTGGGGGGCACCTACGAGCAGTACTTC
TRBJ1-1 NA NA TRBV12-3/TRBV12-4 CASSPKGRTNTEAFF TGTGCCAGCAGTCCAAAGGGACGGACGAACACTGAAGCTTTCTTT
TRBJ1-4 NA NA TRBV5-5 CASSLRNEKLFF TGTGCCAGCAGCTTAAGAAATGAAAAACTGTTTTTT
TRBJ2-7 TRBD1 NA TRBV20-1 CSARDYGTGAYEQYF TGCAGTGCTAGAGATTATGGGACAGGGGCCTACGAGCAGTACTTC
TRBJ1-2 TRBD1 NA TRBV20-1 CSARVIQGARDGYTF TGCAGTGCTAGAGTCATACAGGGGGCGAGGGATGGCTACACCTTC
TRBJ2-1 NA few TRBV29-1 CSVPRGYNEQFF TGCAGCGTGCCCCGGGGTTACAATGAGCAGTTCTTC
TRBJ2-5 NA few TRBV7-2 CASSGQQGVPQYF TGTGCCAGCAGCGGACAGCAAGGGGTGCCCCAGTACTTC
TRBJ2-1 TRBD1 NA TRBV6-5 CASSYGTGRNEQFF TGTGCCAGCAGTTACGGGACAGGGAGGAATGAGCAGTTCTTC
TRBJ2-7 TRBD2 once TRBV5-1 CASSGTRGYEQYF TGCGCCAGCTCCGGGACTAGAGGATACGAGCAGTACTTC
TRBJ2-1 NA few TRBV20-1 CSARDRTRGGNEQFF TGCAGTGCTAGAGATCGGACTAGGGGGGGCAATGAGCAGTTCTTC
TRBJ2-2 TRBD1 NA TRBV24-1 CATSSGQGTSNTGELFF TGTGCCACCAGTTCGGGACAGGGGACTTCGAACACCGGGGAGCTGTTTTTT